This TCR beta chain comes out of a study of CD8 T cell repertoires and HIV-1 epitope variants. Study overall: Separate wells received one of Twenty-five Gag or Nef variant peptides. Epitopes were three Gag families plus Nef HW9 and YT9.

The CDR3 consists of 16 residues. CDR1 is PRHDT and CDR2 is FYEKMQ in the germline V gene (reference sequence). J was trimmed by 2 bases and V by 3 bases; bases with no gene match: 6. Some clones are missing from TCRdb's copy, which holds only in-frame ones; the method was immunoSEQ multiplex PCR. The sample lists thousands of clones, about 69% occurring once. Overall study findings and caveats: Most of the nine antigen-specific clonotypes appeared cross-reactive to autologous or escape variants.

For this clone: The target antigen is unknown.

V gene TRBV13 combines with J gene TRBJ2-7; 11 bases map to TRBD2. The sample comprised cultured CD8+ T cells derived from PBMCs. This sequence was found in a male donor with HIV. The CDR3 sequence: CASSFGLAGGTYEQYF. The CDR3 DNA sequence: TGTGCCAGCAGCTTCGGTCTAGCGGGAGGAACCTACGAGCAGTACTTC.